One sample yielded the 24 T cell receptor beta chains listed below, sequenced in a study of regulatory T cells in long-lasting Graves disease. Time point meaning: newly diagnosed GD, antithyroid drugs for less than 3 months. The TCR library was prepared using RNA isolated from PBMCs. Building the TCR beta libraries relied on iRepertoire HTBI primers, and CDR3 regions underwent Arm-PCR. TCRdb called the multiplex PCR reads again in MiXCR, with one record for every CDR3 protein. This repertoire shows some 250,000 distinct CDR3 sequences, roughly a fifth found once; its top ten account for over 11%. Sequenced here: peripheral blood mononuclear cells (PBMCs), sampled at new diagnosis, from a patient treated with antithyroid drugs. The receptors shown here come from a female donor with Graves disease.

This rearrangement joins TRBV7-2 to TRBJ2-1, with TRBD2 identical over 13 bases. Unmatched junction bases numbered 11, after V lost 8 bases and J lost 7 bases. There are 16 residues in the CDR3. Germline CDR1 and CDR2: SGHTA and FQGNSA. This chain's CDR3 is CASGGPTSGGLNEQFF. The CDR3 nucleotides read TGTGCCAGCGGCGGCCCGACTAGCGGGGGGTTGAATGAGCAGTTCTTC.

This clonotype was recorded many times. This chain connects TRBV6-2 or TRBV6-3 to TRBJ2-3; 9 nucleotides match TRBD2. The CDR3 is 14 residues long. Germline CDR1 and CDR2: MNHEY and SVGEGT. V lost 4 bases, J lost 4 bases, and 3 bases stayed unmatched. CDR3 loop: CASSSGLASDTQYF. The DNA for the CDR3 is TGTGCCAGCAGTTCGGGACTAGCATCAGATACGCAGTATTTT.

At least ten counts were recorded for this clonotype. The genes are TRBV12-3 or TRBV12-4 and TRBJ2-1; tentatively, D is TRBD1 (6 bases). The CDR3 has 14 residues. Trimming pared 3 bases from V and 6 bases from J, leaving 12 bases between. CDR3 protein: CASSLPGDPNEQFF. The CDR3 coding sequence is TGTGCCAGCAGTTTGCCAGGGGACCCCAATGAGCAGTTCTTC.

The chain recombines TRBV4-1 with TRBJ2-2; unclear D gene. Germline CDR1 is MGHRA and CDR2 is YSYEKL. The CDR3 is 18 amino acids. V was shortened by 2 bases and J by 8 bases, with 24 bases between the two germline ends. The CDR3 spells CASSQRIGQKGNPGELFF. DNA for the CDR3: TGCGCCAGCAGCCAACGCATTGGCCAAAAAGGAAATCCTGGGGAGCTGTTTTTT.

This clonotype came up many times. The rearrangement links TRBV11-2 to TRBJ1-3; D gene unclear. V lost 5 bases and J 1 base, leaving 9 bases between the germline ends. CDR1 is SGHAT, CDR2 FQNNGV, per germline. The CDR3 has 14 residues. This CDR3 is CASSALGSGNTIYF. Here the CDR3 DNA reads TGTGCCAGCAGCGCTTTGGGGTCTGGAAACACCATATATTTT. Together with reference TRBV11-2 and TRBJ1-3, the CDR3 gives the full variable domain: EAGVAQSPRYKIIEKRQSVAFWCNPISGHATLYWYQQILGQGPKLLIQFQNNGVVDDSQLPKDRFSAERLKGVDSTLKIQPAKLEDSAVYLCASSALGSGNTIYFGEGSWLTVV.

This clonotype was seen just once. The chain recombines TRBV5-6 with TRBJ1-5, with D possibly matching TRBD1 (6 bases). The CDR3 consists of 18 residues. Germline values: CDR1 SGHDT, CDR2 YYEEEE. V lost 0 bases and J lost 0, with 16 bases in between. This chain's CDR3 is CASSLGGPGSYSNQPQHF. DNA for the CDR3: TGTGCCAGCAGCTTGGGGGGGCCGGGCTCTTATAGCAATCAGCCCCAGCATTTT.

The genes are TRBV5-1 and TRBJ1-2; 10 bases align to TRBD1. Germline CDR1 and CDR2: SGHRS and YFSETQ. This CDR3 has 14 amino acids. V lost 4 bases to trimming and J lost 3 bases; unmatched junction nucleotides: 3. The CDR3 spells CASSQGQGDYGYTF. The CDR3 DNA sequence: TGCGCCAGCAGCCAAGGACAGGGGGACTATGGCTACACCTTC.

This clonotype has at least ten counts. The CDR3 region is CAWRRTTNEKLFF. The CDR3 DNA sequence: TGTGCCTGGAGACGAACAACTAATGAAAAACTGTTTTTT. V is TRBV30 and J is TRBJ1-4; D remains unclear. With 3 bases removed from V and 0 bases from J, the gap between germline ends came to 5 bases. There are 13 residues in the CDR3. Germline assignment: CDR1 GTSNPN and CDR2 SVGIG (reference sequence).

This clonotype has only a few counts. A much more abundant neighbour one base away suggests this may be a read error. The genes are TRBV7-2 and TRBJ2-7; 10 bases are a match to TRBD2. The CDR3 sequence is 14 residues long. CDR1 and CDR2 from the germline V gene are SGHTA and FQGNSA. The J segment lost 7 bases and the V segment lost 6 bases, leaving 9 bases of the junction unmatched. The CDR3: CASRASGSSNEQYF. DNA for the CDR3: TGTGCCAGCAGGGCTAGCGGGAGTAGTAATGAGCAGTACTTC.

This clonotype was observed at least ten times. The J gene is TRBJ1-2, the V gene TRBV3-1, with no clear D. From germline, CDR1 is LGHDT and CDR2 YNNKEL (reference sequence). Deletions cut 0 bases from V and 4 bases from J, with 12 bases between. The CDR3 is 15 residues long. The CDR3 DNA is TGTGCCAGCAGCCAAGAGGATCAACCTGTCTATGGCTACACCTTC. It encodes CASSQEDQPVYGYTF.

The chain combines TRBV2 with TRBJ2-5; 13 nucleotides agree with TRBD2. Germline V gives CDR1 SNHLY, CDR2 FYNNEI. Trimming took 5 bases from V and 0 from J; bases not matched to a gene: 6. The CDR3 runs to 17 residues. The CDR3 DNA is TGTGCCAGCAGTCGACTAGCGGGGGGCATGTACCAAGAGACCCAGTACTTC. Translated: CASSRLAGGMYQETQYF.

Many counts were recorded for this clonotype. The CDR3, as DNA: TGTGCCAGCAGTGAAGATACTAGCCGGCCAGAGACCCAGTACTTC. It codes for CASSEDTSRPETQYF. The rearrangement joins TRBV2 to TRBJ2-5; the D gene is possibly TRBD2 (6 bases). The V end was cut by 1 base, the J end by 4 bases, with 13 bases between. Germline lookup yields CDR1 SNHLY and CDR2 FYNNEI. The CDR3 runs 15 residues.

This clonotype has a count of ten or more. CDR3 bases: TGTGCCAGCACCAAGGGAGAGGGCTATGGCTACACCTTC. It yields the protein CASTKGEGYGYTF. The chain carries TRBV11-1 and TRBJ1-2; D unresolved. Trimming left V 7 bases short and J 4 bases short, with 13 bases between. CDR3 length equals 13 residues. Germline V lookup: CDR1 SGHAT, CDR2 FQDESV (reference sequence).

This clonotype came up many times. V usage is TRBV30 and J usage is TRBJ1-6, with a weak D call TRBD1 (5 bases). V was shortened by 1 base and J by 7 bases, with 23 bases between the two germline ends. The CDR3 extends over 18 amino acids. Germline loops: CDR1 GTSNPN, CDR2 SVGIG (reference sequence). CDR3: CAWSAPGSWGRDNSPLHF. In nucleotides, the CDR3 is TGTGCCTGGAGTGCCCCGGGCAGTTGGGGTCGGGACAATTCACCCCTCCACTTT.

About this clonotype: Given a much more abundant clone one base away, this may be a read error. The chain couples TRBV24-1 to TRBJ2-7; the D is unclear. The germline V gene encodes CDR1 KGHDR and CDR2 SFDVKD. V lost 4 bases and J lost 7, with 16 bases in between. The CDR3 is 14 residues long. Here the CDR3 DNA reads TGTGCCACCAGTGAAGGGCAGTACTGGAATGAGCAGTACTTC. Encoded protein: CATSEGQYWNEQYF.

The chain is built from TRBV12-3 or TRBV12-4 and TRBJ2-3; TRBD1 matches at 9 bases. The CDR3 spans 18 residues. V dropped 2 bases and J dropped 6; count of bases not matched to a gene: 15. CDR3 bases: TGTGCCAGCAGTTTAATTTCTTGGGACAGGGCACTTCGGGATACGCAGTATTTT. Its translation is CASSLISWDRALRDTQYF.

In its sample, this clonotype was seen many times. This sequence joins TRBV11-2 and TRBJ1-5; D is unresolved. This CDR3 has 16 amino acids. CDR1 is SGHAT, CDR2 FQNNGV, per germline. Trimming stripped 1 base from V and 2 bases from J, with 12 bases between. The CDR3: CASSLGPRGGNQPQHF. In DNA form, the CDR3 reads TGTGCCAGCAGCTTAGGCCCCCGGGGTGGCAATCAGCCCCAGCATTTT.

Points on this clonotype: The likely explanation is a read error, given a far larger clone one base away. The CDR3 region is CASSLALGSGGADEQFF. The CDR3 region has the DNA TGTGCCAGCAGCTTAGCTCTTGGGAGCGGGGGGGCCGATGAGCAGTTCTTC. The V gene is TRBV7-3, the J gene TRBJ2-1; 10 bases agree with TRBD2. The V and J ends lost 2 bases and 8 bases, in that order; junction bases with no gene match: 12. Germline V gives CDR1 SGHTA, CDR2 FQGTGA. The CDR3 consists of 17 residues.

This clonotype was counted at least ten times. The V call is TRBV7-9, the J call TRBJ2-4; a weak D match, TRBD2 (5 bases). From germline, CDR1 is SEHNR and CDR2 FQNEAQ (reference sequence). V shed 1 base and J shed 6 bases, with 7 bases lying between them. This CDR3 has 13 residues. For the CDR3, the DNA is TGTGCCAGCAGCTTAGACGCGGGAAACATTCAGTACTTC. It specifies CASSLDAGNIQYF. The full variable domain, rest sourced from reference TRBV7-9 and TRBJ2-4, is DTGVSQNPRHKITKRGQNVTFRCDPISEHNRLYWYRQTLGQGPEFLTYFQNEAQLEKSRLLSDRFSAERPKGSFSTLEIQRTEQGDSAMYLCASSLDAGNIQYFGAGTRLSVL.

This clonotype came up many times. The CDR3 loop reads CASSPGVGGAYNEQFF. The DNA for the CDR3 is TGTGCCAGCAGTCCCGGGGTGGGGGGCGCATACAATGAGCAGTTCTTC. The chain has TRBV7-7 and TRBJ2-1, with D perhaps matching TRBD1 or TRBD2 (6 bases each). V lost 6 bases to trimming and J lost 4 bases, with 19 bases between them. CDR3 length: 16 residues. Germline CDR1 reads SSHAT; CDR2 reads FNYEAQ (reference sequence). Full variable domain (outside the CDR3, taken from reference TRBV7-7 and TRBJ2-1): GAGVSQSPRYKVTKRGQDVTLRCDPISSHATLYWYQQALGQGPEFLTYFNYEAQPDKSGLPSDRFSAERPEGSISTLTIQRTEQRDSAMYRCASSPGVGGAYNEQFFGPGTRLTVL.

As to this clonotype: This probably arose from a read error, given a far larger clone one base away. The J gene is TRBJ2-2, the V gene TRBV6-6; 12 positions agree with TRBD2. This CDR3 region has 18 residues. The germline gives CDR1 MNHNY, CDR2 SVGAGI (reference sequence). V dropped 2 bases and J dropped 9; count of bases not matched to a gene: 13. DNA of the CDR3: TGTGCCAGCAGTTACCAGCTAGCGGGGGGGCTACGAACCCGGGAGCTGTTTTTT. It is translated as CASSYQLAGGLRTRELFF.

This clonotype was picked up many times. The CDR3 bases are TGTGCCAGCAGACTCAGGGGGCGTGGGAACACTGAAGCTTTCTTT. This translates into CASRLRGRGNTEAFF. The V call is TRBV11-2, the J call TRBJ1-1, with 8 bases identical to TRBD1. Germline V gene data show CDR1 as SGHAT and CDR2 as FQNNGV. Trimming removed 6 bases from V and 1 base from J; junction bases left unmatched: 7. This CDR3 has 15 residues.

This clonotype was found many times. V usage is TRBV5-1 and J usage is TRBJ2-1; D unresolved. Trimming cost V 2 bases and J 5 bases, with 11 bases left between them. The V gene's germline CDR1 is SGHRS and CDR2 YFSETQ. The CDR3 covers 14 residues. In DNA, the CDR3 is TGCGCCAGCAGCTTCGATCTGAGGAACAATGAGCAGTTCTTC. Translating it yields CASSFDLRNNEQFF.

Ten or more counts support this clonotype. This rearrangement joins TRBV12-5 to TRBJ2-2; D is possibly TRBD1 (6 bases). V dropped 6 bases and J dropped 7 bases, with 18 bases sitting between them. This CDR3 is built from 15 residues. Germline V gene data show CDR1 as LGHNT and CDR2 as FRNRAP. The CDR3 reads CASGHDRTHHGELFF. The CDR3 bases are TGTGCTAGTGGCCATGACAGGACCCACCACGGGGAGCTGTTTTTT. The full variable domain, completed using reference TRBV12-5 and TRBJ2-2, is DARVTQTPRHKVTEMGQEVTMRCQPILGHNTVFWYRQTMMQGLELLAYFRNRAPLDDSGMPKDRFSAEMPDATLATLKIQPSEPRDSAVYFCASGHDRTHHGELFFGEGSRLTVL.